The clone carrying this T cell receptor (beta chain) occurred many times. This sample is part of a study of blood T cells in healthy people across ages. Sample-barcoded 5' priming and a J-beta primer mix drove a second PCR of about 6 to 12 cycles. TCRdb fed the 5' RACE reads into MiXCR, producing one record per CDR3 protein. The data hold 1.5 million to 2 million distinct CDR3 sequences, with about 35% observed a single time. The TCR originated in a woman aged 25 to 39 in good health. Sequencing was carried out using blood.

Here the CDR3 DNA reads TGTGCCAGCAGCTCGCCCCGGGGGGAGCAGTTCTTC. This codes for CASSSPRGEQFF. The V and J genes are TRBV6-2 or TRBV6-3 and TRBJ2-1; TRBD2 is a possible D gene (6 bases). This CDR3 spans 12 amino acids. Per germline, CDR1 MNHEY and CDR2 SVGEGT. Trimming left V 6 bases short and J 10 bases short, with 13 bases between.